These 7 T cell receptor beta chains originate from one sample sequenced in a study of Graves' ophthalmopathy and Graves' hyperthyroidism listed by TCRdb under 2018. Sequencing was carried out with an Illumina HiSeq 2000. For repertoire sequencing, TCR beta CDR3 regions were amplified from RNA transcripts. The first round was an RT-PCR using HTBI primers with the Qiagen OneStep RT-PCR kit, and this first round was followed by a second-round multiplex PCR, then size selection and purification. The public reads were quality trimmed at Q25 with fastp and then assembled into clones with MiXCR by TCRdb, keeping productive beta chains. Entries that share a CDR3 protein sequence are merged under the most common genes and DNA. The sample table contains 500,000 to 800,000 distinct CDR3 sequences; only one count was recorded for approximately 39% of them. The ten largest clonotypes hold around 3.3% of the sample.

The sample comprised peripheral blood. Receptors were obtained from an adult man with Graves' ophthalmopathy.

V is TRBV7-8 and J is TRBJ2-7, with TRBD1 identical over 7 bases. From germline, CDR1 is SGHVS and CDR2 FQNEAQ. The CDR3 is made up of 16 amino acids. The J segment lost 2 bases and the V segment lost 1 base, leaving 8 bases of the junction unmatched. The CDR3: CASSLGNRGHPYEQYF. The CDR3 DNA is TGTGCCAGCAGCTTAGGAAACAGGGGACACCCCTACGAGCAGTACTTC.

This clonotype was counted many times. This chain links TRBV5-1 with TRBJ2-2; no clear D gene. Germline CDR1 reads SGHRS; CDR2 reads YFSETQ. Trimming stripped 0 bases from V and 0 bases from J, with 9 bases between. The CDR3 sequence is 16 residues long. CDR3: CASSLGIETNTGELFF. The CDR3 DNA sequence: TGCGCCAGCAGCTTGGGTATCGAAACGAACACCGGGGAGCTGTTTTTT.

This clonotype was seen ten or more times. An end of the junction does not agree with germline; a read error may underlie this. This chain uses TRBV3-1 with TRBJ1-5, with a weak D call TRBD1 (6 bases). CDR1 is LGHDT and CDR2 is YNNKEL in the germline V gene (reference sequence). This CDR3 has 12 amino acids. CDR3 in amino acids: CASSQGQQPQHF. DNA of the CDR3: TGTGCCAGCAGTCAAGGACAGCAGCCCCAGCATTTT.

This clonotype occurred a few times. This rearrangement joins TRBV6-1 to TRBJ2-5; the D gene could be TRBD1 or TRBD2 (5 bases each). Trimming removed 5 bases from V and 5 bases from J, with 21 bases in between. CDR3 length: 16 amino acids. The germline gives CDR1 MNHNS, CDR2 SASEGT. The DNA for the CDR3 is TGTGCCAGCAGTTACTCGAATTTGTTCTGGGGGGAGACCCAGTACTTC. Translation: CASSYSNLFWGETQYF.

J is TRBJ2-5 and V is TRBV19; D is unresolved. This CDR3 is built from 14 residues. The germline V and J ends were trimmed by 9 bases and 1 base, with 15 bases remaining between them. Germline CDR1 and CDR2: LNHDA and SQIVND (reference sequence). As DNA, the CDR3 is TGTGCCAGAGGATGGACGTCCGGCCAAGAGACCCAGTACTTC. This gives the protein CARGWTSGQETQYF.

The V gene is TRBV19, the J gene TRBJ1-3; D ambiguous. This CDR3 spans 12 amino acids. The V and J ends lost 9 bases and 14 bases respectively, with 20 bases between them. CDR1 is LNHDA, CDR2 SQIVND, per germline (reference sequence). This chain's CDR3 is CASKSSGNTVYF. CDR3 nucleotides: TGTGCCAGCAAATCGTCTGGAAACACTGTATATTTT.

In its sample, this clonotype was seen many times. This chain connects TRBV2 to TRBJ1-1; D remains unclear. This CDR3 has 13 amino acids. Trimming stripped 0 bases from V and 7 bases from J, with 9 bases between. Germline V gives CDR1 SNHLY, CDR2 FYNNEI. The CDR3 reads CASSEALVSEAFF. Here the CDR3 DNA reads TGTGCCAGCAGTGAAGCCTTAGTCAGTGAAGCTTTCTTT.